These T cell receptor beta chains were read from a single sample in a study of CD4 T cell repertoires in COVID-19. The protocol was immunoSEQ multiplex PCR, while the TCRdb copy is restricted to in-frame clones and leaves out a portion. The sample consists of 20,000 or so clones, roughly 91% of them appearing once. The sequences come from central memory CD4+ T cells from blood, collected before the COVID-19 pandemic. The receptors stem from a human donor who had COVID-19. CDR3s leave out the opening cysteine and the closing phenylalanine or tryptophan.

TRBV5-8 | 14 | ASSLGTAFSNQPQH
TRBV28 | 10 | ASSPPEEIYT
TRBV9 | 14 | ASSVDWAGLNYGYT
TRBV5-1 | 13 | ASSLGQGTLYGYT
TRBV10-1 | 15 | ALGTSGSQPSEDTQY
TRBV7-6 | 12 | ASSSQGAGTEAF
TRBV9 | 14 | ASSAGQGALRDTQY
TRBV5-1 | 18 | ASSLEGLWSSGRGQETQY
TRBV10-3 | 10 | AISDTGTGWF
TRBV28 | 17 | ASRTSGLAGGSSYNEQF
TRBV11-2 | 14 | ASSLDLGQSTGELF
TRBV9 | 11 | ASSVDYWYTQY
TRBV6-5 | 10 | ASSRQGQGYT
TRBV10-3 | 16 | AISESNFLSLDQETQY
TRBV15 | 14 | ATSSGDRAANEKLF
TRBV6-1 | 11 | ASSSDRNTEAF
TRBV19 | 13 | ASSKSSGGLSEQF
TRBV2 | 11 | ASGRTANTEAF
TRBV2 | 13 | ASSGSTGVVQPQH
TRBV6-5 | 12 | ASIGDFPKNEQF
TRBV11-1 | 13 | ASSHRTTLGETQY
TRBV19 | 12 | ASSIRGRDYGYT
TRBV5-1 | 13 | ASSPMPGDGYEQY
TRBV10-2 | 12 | ASREAGGGYGYT
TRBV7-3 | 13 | ASSPQSGTGNTIY
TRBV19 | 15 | ASSTEQGFGDNYGYT
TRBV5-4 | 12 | ASSFTGTEGGYT
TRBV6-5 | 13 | ASSYSTHGVYGYT
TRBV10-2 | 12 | ASSEPVSGNTIY
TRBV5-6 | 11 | ASSLQGGEKLF
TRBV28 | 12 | ASSTARFNYGYT
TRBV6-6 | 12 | ASSYRGTDYGYT